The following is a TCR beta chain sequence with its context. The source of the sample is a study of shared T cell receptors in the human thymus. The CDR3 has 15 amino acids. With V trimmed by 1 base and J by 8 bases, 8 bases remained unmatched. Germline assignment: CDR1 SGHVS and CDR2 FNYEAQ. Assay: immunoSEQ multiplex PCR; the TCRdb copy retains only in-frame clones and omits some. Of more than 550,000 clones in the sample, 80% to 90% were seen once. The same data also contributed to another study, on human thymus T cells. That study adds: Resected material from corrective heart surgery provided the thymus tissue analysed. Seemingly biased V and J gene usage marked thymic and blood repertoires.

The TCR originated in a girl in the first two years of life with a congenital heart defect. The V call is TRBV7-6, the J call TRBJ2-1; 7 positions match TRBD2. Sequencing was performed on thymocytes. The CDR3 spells CASSLGSLADDEQFF. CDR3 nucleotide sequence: TGTGCCAGCAGCTTAGGATCTCTAGCGGATGATGAGCAGTTCTTC. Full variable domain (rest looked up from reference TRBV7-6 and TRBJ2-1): GAGVSQSPRYKVTKRGQDVALRCDPISGHVSLYWYRQALGQGPEFLTYFNYEAQQDKSGLPNDRFSAERPEGSISTLTIQRTEQRDSAMYRCASSLGSLADDEQFFGPGTRLTVL.